This T cell receptor (beta chain) was observed in a study of T-cell reconstitution after alpha-beta-depleted transplantation in children. Unique molecular identifiers were incorporated during preparation of the TCRbeta library. TCRdb independently ran MiXCR on the PCR reads; one entry per CDR3 protein. Among 150,000 to 200,000 distinct CDR3 sequences listed, 5% to 7.5% were seen once. Regarding the study as a whole: By one year post-transplant, T-cell counts and diversity largely arose from T cells that were newly produced. There were some patients whose high TCRbeta diversity at day 60 came from surviving recipient T cells and thymic progenitors.

The ends lost 0 bases at V and 4 bases at J; junction bases unmatched: 1. Germline loops: CDR1 SGDLS, CDR2 YYNGEE. The CDR3 is made up of 16 amino acids. This clonotype was detected many times. The antigen is not known. The sequencing here drew on PBMCs, taken before TCRalphabeta/CD19-depleted stem cell transplant. The sequence derives from a girl under three years old with combined immunodeficiency, due to receive a stem cell transplant. The chain carries TRBV9 and TRBJ2-1, with TRBD2 matching 13 bases. Written as DNA, the CDR3 is TGTGCCAGCAGCGTAGAACTAGCGGGGGGGTACAATGAGCAGTTCTTC. Its protein is CASSVELAGGYNEQFF.